These 32 T cell receptor beta chains were sequenced from one sample in a study of T-cell reconstitution after alpha-beta-depleted transplantation in children. Researchers prepared the TCRbeta library using unique molecular identifiers, the study reports. TCRdb ran MiXCR on the PCR reads and lists one entry per CDR3 protein. This table holds roughly 670,000 distinct CDR3 sequences, 13% found once. The sample here was PBMCs, taken before TCRalphabeta/CD19-depleted stem cell transplant. Receptors were obtained from a girl aged 2 to 10 with congenital amegakaryocytic thrombocytopenia, due to receive a stem cell transplant.

This clonotype was detected only a few times. The CDR3 spells CASSPNGQGFTSQYF. CDR3 in DNA: TGTGCCAGCAGCCCGAACGGACAGGGGTTTACGTCCCAGTACTTC. The genes are TRBV4-2 and TRBJ2-5; TRBD1 agrees at 9 bases. Germline V CDR1 and CDR2: LGHNA, YNFKEQ. J was trimmed by 9 bases and V by 4 bases; bases with no gene match: 12. The CDR3 has 15 amino acids.

This clonotype has ten or more counts. This sequence joins TRBV7-2 and TRBJ1-1; TRBD1 aligns across 8 bases. The CDR3 runs 16 residues. J gave up 0 bases and V 2 bases, and 5 bases lay outside the gene matches. The germline V gene encodes CDR1 SGHTA and CDR2 FQGNSA. The CDR3 is CASSLRMDRVNTEAFF. In DNA, the CDR3 is TGTGCCAGCAGCTTACGAATGGACAGGGTGAACACTGAAGCTTTCTTT.

This clonotype was seen at least ten times. The CDR3 here is CSAGLAGAKNIQYF. In nucleotides, the CDR3 is TGCAGTGCTGGACTAGCGGGAGCCAAAAACATTCAGTACTTC. The chain couples TRBV20-1 to TRBJ2-4, with 11 bases matching TRBD2. V dropped 5 bases and J dropped 0; count of bases not matched to a gene: 0. The germline V gene has CDR1 DFQATT and CDR2 SNEGSKA (reference sequence). The CDR3 extends over 14 amino acids.

The genes are TRBV19 and TRBJ2-1, with TRBD2 identical over 8 bases. The CDR3 runs to 15 residues. Trimming took 2 bases from V and 6 from J; bases not matched to a gene: 6. The germline V gene has CDR1 LNHDA and CDR2 SQIVND (reference sequence). CDR3 sequence: CASSILTSDINEQFF. In DNA, the CDR3 is TGTGCCAGTAGTATATTGACTAGCGATATCAATGAGCAGTTCTTC. The whole variable domain, filled in from reference TRBV19 and TRBJ2-1, reads DGGITQSPKYLFRKEGQNVTLSCEQNLNHDAMYWYRQDPGQGLRLIYYSQIVNDFQKGDIAEGYSVSREKKESFPLTVTSAQKNPTAFYLCASSILTSDINEQFFGPGTRLTVL.

This clonotype was detected a few times. V is TRBV14 and J is TRBJ2-3; D unresolved. The germline V gene encodes CDR1 SGHDN and CDR2 FVKESK. The V end was cut by 4 bases, the J end by 0 bases, with 14 bases between. The CDR3 covers 16 residues. CDR3 bases: TGTGCCAGCAGCCTTACACTTTACTTTAGCACAGATACGCAGTATTTT. Residues: CASSLTLYFSTDTQYF.

This chain links TRBV7-6 with TRBJ2-1, with 7 bases lining up with TRBD2. The CDR3 contains 18 residues. V shed 2 bases, J shed 6 bases, and the junction held 16 bases outside the gene matches. Germline V gene sequence: CDR1 SGHVS, CDR2 FNYEAQ. This CDR3 is CASSLWGGEAGSSNEQFF. The CDR3 coding sequence is TGTGCCAGCAGCTTATGGGGGGGGGAAGCGGGCTCGAGCAATGAGCAGTTCTTC.

The rearrangement links TRBV5-1 to TRBJ2-1; possibly TRBD2 for D (6 bases). From germline, CDR1 is SGHRS and CDR2 YFSETQ. This CDR3 is built from 15 residues. Trimming took 3 bases from V and 8 from J, leaving 18 bases between them. The chain's CDR3 is CASSWMGGSLHEQFF. The CDR3 DNA sequence: TGCGCCAGCAGCTGGATGGGGGGATCGTTACATGAGCAGTTCTTC.

The chain links TRBV5-1 to TRBJ1-5; TRBD1 is a possible D gene (6 bases). The germline V gene has CDR1 SGHRS and CDR2 YFSETQ. This CDR3 is 15 amino acids long. V lost 3 bases and J 1 base, leaving 11 bases between the germline ends. CDR3 DNA: TGCGCCAGCAGCTACGCAGGGGACAGCAATCAGCCCCAGCATTTT. It translates to CASSYAGDSNQPQHF.

The rearrangement uses TRBV9 and TRBJ1-1, with TRBD1 as a possible D gene (5 bases). Germline CDR1 reads SGDLS; CDR2 reads YYNGEE. V was cut by 1 base and J by 6 bases, with 13 bases left in between. There are 14 residues in the CDR3. The CDR3 DNA is TGTGCCAGCAGCGTAACCGGGGGTTTGGCTGAAGCTTTCTTT. It yields the protein CASSVTGGLAEAFF.

This clonotype came up a few times. V usage is TRBV20-1 and J usage is TRBJ2-1, with 11 nucleotides matching TRBD2. Germline V gives CDR1 DFQATT, CDR2 SNEGSKA (reference sequence). Losses at the gene ends were 6 bases for V and 9 bases for J; bases not matched to a gene: 4. The CDR3 loop spans 12 amino acids. The CDR3 loop is CSATTSGTEQFF. The CDR3, as DNA: TGCAGTGCAACGACTAGCGGGACTGAGCAGTTCTTC.

As regards this clonotype: A much larger clone differs by one base, so this may be a read error. The rearrangement joins TRBV20-1 to TRBJ1-2; 7 bases are shared with TRBD1. CDR3 size: 13 residues. CDR1 and CDR2 from the germline V gene are DFQATT and SNEGSKA (reference sequence). The DNA of the CDR3 is TGCAGTGCTAGAGATACAGGGGCGGGCGGCTACCCCTTC. Translation: CSARDTGAGGYPF.

CDR3 nucleotide sequence: TGTGCCAGTAGTATAGATGGCGGGAGCATATGGGAGCAGTTCTTC. As protein: CASSIDGGSIWEQFF. J is TRBJ2-1 and V is TRBV19; 7 nucleotides line up with TRBD2. Germline V CDR1 and CDR2: LNHDA, SQIVND (reference sequence). This CDR3 contains 15 residues. Trimming cost V 0 bases and J 10 bases; bases outside gene matches: 9.

This clonotype has just a few counts. V is TRBV27 and J is TRBJ2-1; TRBD2 matches 13 bases. Trimming at V came to 5 bases and at J to 4 bases, leaving 8 bases not matched to a gene. CDR1 and CDR2 from the germline V gene are MNHEY and SMNVEV (reference sequence). The CDR3 runs 17 residues. CDR3 residues: CASSPSLAGGRYNEQFF. Written as DNA, the CDR3 is TGTGCCAGCAGTCCGTCACTAGCGGGAGGGAGATACAATGAGCAGTTCTTC.

Ten or more counts support this clonotype. The chain uses TRBV29-1 and TRBJ2-3, with 15 nucleotides matching TRBD2. Germline CDR1 is SQVTM and CDR2 is ANQGSEA. This CDR3 contains 17 residues. V lost 6 bases to trimming and J lost 0 bases; unmatched junction nucleotides: 7. As DNA, the CDR3 is TGCAGCGTCGGGGGGACTAGCGGGAGGAGGAGCACAGATACGCAGTATTTT. Encoded protein: CSVGGTSGRRSTDTQYF.

This clonotype turned up a few times. This CDR3 reads CAPIRPPDGDDQPQHF. The CDR3, as DNA: TGCGCTCCCATAAGACCCCCGGACGGAGACGATCAGCCCCAGCATTTT. The rearrangement links TRBV5-1 to TRBJ1-5; D unclear. Germline CDR1 and CDR2: SGHRS and YFSETQ. The CDR3 has 16 amino acids. Based on the CDR3 plus reference TRBV5-1 and TRBJ1-5, the full variable domain is KAGVTQTPRYLIKTRGQQVTLSCSPISGHRSVSWYQQTPGQGLQFLFEYFSETQRNKGNFPGRFSGRQFSNSRSEMNVSTLELGDSALYLCAPIRPPDGDDQPQHFGDGTRLSIL.

This clonotype was seen once. Mismatch with germline at one junction end may stem from a read error. The chain has TRBV7-7 and TRBJ2-1; D not certain. Germline V CDR1 and CDR2: SSHAT, FNYEAQ (reference sequence). The CDR3 runs to 14 residues. The CDR3 nucleotides are TGTCCCAGCAGCTTAGGCCTTGCCTACAATGAGCAGTTCTTC. It yields the protein CPSSLGLAYNEQFF.

This clonotype was detected ten times or more. The chain joins TRBV12-3 or TRBV12-4 to TRBJ2-7; the match to TRBD1 covers 9 bases. This CDR3 is built from 15 residues. V trimming: 6 bases; J trimming: 3 bases; junction bases outside the gene matches: 9. CDR3 loop: CASRPTGGAHYEQYF. The CDR3 region has the DNA TGTGCCAGCAGACCTACAGGGGGCGCGCACTACGAGCAGTACTTC.

This chain connects TRBV5-1 to TRBJ2-7, with TRBD2 identical over 12 bases. The junction had 13 bases not matched to a gene; V was cut back by 5 bases and J by 1 base. The CDR3 loop spans 18 amino acids. Germline CDR1 and CDR2: SGHRS and YFSETQ. CDR3 nucleotides: TGCGCCAGCAGAAAGTCCGGGACTAGCGGGTCCTCTTCCTACGAGCAGTACTTC. Translation: CASRKSGTSGSSSYEQYF.

The chain couples TRBV16 to TRBJ2-7; no definite D call. V dropped 3 bases and J dropped 5 bases, with 11 bases sitting between them. CDR3 size: 13 residues. Germline-derived CDR1 and CDR2 are KGHSY and FQNENV. The CDR3 is CASSQDRKNEQYF. CDR3 DNA: TGTGCCAGCAGCCAGGATCGGAAGAACGAGCAGTACTTC.

V and J are TRBV20-1 and TRBJ2-1; the D gene is possibly TRBD2 (6 bases). CDR3 length: 18 amino acids. CDR1 and CDR2 (germline): DFQATT, SNEGSKA (reference sequence). V lost 4 bases and J 0 bases, leaving 22 bases between the germline ends. The CDR3 region has the DNA TGCAGTGCTAACCGATTAGCCGCGCGGGGAAGCTCCTACAATGAGCAGTTCTTC. This codes for CSANRLAARGSSYNEQFF.

The J gene is TRBJ1-5, the V gene TRBV19; a weak D match, TRBD1 (6 bases). The germline V and J ends were trimmed by 7 bases and 2 bases, with 21 bases remaining between them. Germline assignment: CDR1 LNHDA and CDR2 SQIVND (reference sequence). The CDR3 runs to 17 residues. The CDR3 sequence is CASNGEGVRYGNQPQHF. The CDR3 bases are TGTGCCAGTAATGGAGAGGGGGTAAGATACGGCAATCAGCCCCAGCATTTT.

This clonotype was recorded many times. The chain uses TRBV5-6 and TRBJ2-7, with 10 bases that match TRBD2. Germline V gives CDR1 SGHDT, CDR2 YYEEEE. V gave up 3 bases and J gave up 2 bases; unmatched junction bases: 2. The CDR3 contains 14 residues. Written as DNA, the CDR3 is TGTGCCAGCAGCTCGGGACTAGCGCCCTACGAGCAGTACTTC. It yields the protein CASSSGLAPYEQYF.

This clonotype was counted only a few times. The V call is TRBV11-3, the J call TRBJ2-1, with 13 bases identical to TRBD2. CDR1 SGHNT and CDR2 YENEEA come from the germline V gene. V lost 5 bases and J lost 8; bases outside the gene matches: 9. The CDR3 runs 16 residues. The CDR3 loop is CASSLSGLAGVHEQFF. The CDR3 DNA follows: TGTGCCAGCAGCCTCTCTGGACTAGCGGGAGTTCATGAGCAGTTCTTC.

This clonotype was recorded many times. The chain has TRBV9 and TRBJ1-1, with no clear D. The V gene's germline CDR1 is SGDLS and CDR2 YYNGEE. CDR3 length: 14 residues. Trimming shortened V by 0 bases and J by 4 bases, and 10 bases separated the two germline ends. CDR3 sequence reads: CASSVAWEITEAFF. CDR3 DNA sequence: TGTGCCAGCAGCGTAGCGTGGGAGATCACTGAAGCTTTCTTT.

This clonotype was seen a few times. The J gene is TRBJ2-3, the V gene TRBV12-3 or TRBV12-4; 8 nucleotides line up with TRBD2. The CDR3 spans 13 residues. After removal of 6 bases from V and 5 bases from J, the junction contained 4 bases not matched to a gene. The CDR3 nucleotides are TGTGCCAGCAGCGTCCGGGGGGGAGATACGCAGTATTTT. Translated: CASSVRGGDTQYF.

This clonotype was counted ten times or more. The V call is TRBV6-1, the J call TRBJ2-7, with 13 positions matching TRBD2. The CDR3 consists of 13 residues. V was clipped by 8 bases and J by 5 bases; unmatched bases: 3. The V gene's germline CDR1 is MNHNS and CDR2 SASEGT. CDR3 protein: CASATSGRDEQYF. In nucleotides, the CDR3 is TGTGCCAGCGCCACTAGCGGGAGGGACGAGCAGTACTTC.

The chain employs TRBV12-3 or TRBV12-4 and TRBJ2-7; D may be TRBD2 (6 bases). The V end was cut by 6 bases, the J end by 2 bases, with 20 bases between. The CDR3 contains 16 residues. CDR3 nucleotide sequence: TGTGCCAGCAGCAAACCGGACTATACGTTTCCCTACGAGCAGTACTTC. Encoded protein: CASSKPDYTFPYEQYF.

This sequence joins TRBV7-9 and TRBJ2-7; weak D call: TRBD2 (6 bases). The CDR3 spans 14 residues. Germline V lookup: CDR1 SEHNR, CDR2 FQNEAQ (reference sequence). Trimming pared 5 bases from V and 0 bases from J, leaving 11 bases between. For the CDR3, the DNA is TGTGCCAGCAGCCCGAGGGACTTCTCCTACGAGCAGTACTTC. Translation gives CASSPRDFSYEQYF.

The chain employs TRBV29-1 and TRBJ2-1, with D tentatively TRBD1 or TRBD2 (5 bases each). Looked up from germline, CDR1 is SQVTM and CDR2 is ANQGSEA. The CDR3 runs to 15 residues. The ends were cut back, 3 bases at V and 3 bases at J, with 15 bases in the middle. CDR3 amino acids: CSVDGTIGGYNEQFF. CDR3 in DNA: TGCAGCGTTGATGGGACCATTGGGGGCTACAATGAGCAGTTCTTC.

This clonotype was observed a handful of times. This rearrangement joins TRBV20-1 to TRBJ2-7; TRBD2 is a possible D gene (6 bases). V lost 3 bases to trimming and J lost 4 bases, with 13 bases between them. Germline V lookup: CDR1 DFQATT, CDR2 SNEGSKA (reference sequence). The CDR3 sequence is 13 residues long. Here the CDR3 DNA reads TGCAGTGCTAGCGGGGACTCCCCTTACGAGCAGTACTTC. The encoded protein is CSASGDSPYEQYF.

This clonotype was picked up many times. The V call is TRBV20-1, the J call TRBJ1-5; no clear D gene. Germline V gene sequence: CDR1 DFQATT, CDR2 SNEGSKA (reference sequence). The V end lost 0 bases, the J end lost 11 bases, and 17 bases lay between the germline ends. The CDR3 length is 14 residues. The CDR3 sequence is CSARDRGGTWAQHF. The CDR3 DNA reads TGCAGTGCTAGAGATCGTGGCGGTACATGGGCCCAGCATTTT.

V is TRBV5-1 and J is TRBJ2-1, with D tentatively TRBD2 (6 bases). This CDR3 has 16 amino acids. The germline V gene encodes CDR1 SGHRS and CDR2 YFSETQ. Deletions cut 0 bases from V and 0 bases from J, with 10 bases between. CDR3 protein: CASSLAGDTSYNEQFF. CDR3 sequence (DNA): TGCGCCAGCAGCTTGGCGGGGGATACCTCCTACAATGAGCAGTTCTTC.